These T cell receptor beta chains were read from a single sample in a study of T cell responses to AZD1222 COVID-19 vaccine. TCRdb keeps only in-frame clones here, not all; method: immunoSEQ multiplex PCR. The sample includes approximately 99,000 clones, about 86% seen only once; the top ten take approximately 3.3%. Sequences were derived from peripheral blood, sampled on day 0 of AZD1222 vaccination. The receptors shown here come from an adult in good health. The CDR3 runs from the conserved cysteine through the conserved F or W. The D gene is left open where the match is weak. Only some rows state a clone size, as once, few, many or a class for expanded clones.

V,J,D,size,DNA,CDR3
TRBV20-1,TRBJ1-2,NA,NA,TGCAGTGCTAGTCTGGGCTACACCTTC,CSASLGYTF
TRBV24-1,TRBJ1-4,NA,NA,TGTGCCACCAGTGATTCAACAGGTGAAAAACTGTTTTTT,CATSDSTGEKLFF
TRBV12-5,TRBJ2-5,NA,medium-sized,TGTGCTAGTGGCCCTTGGCGGGGAAAGACCCAGTACTTC,CASGPWRGKTQYF
TRBV5-1,TRBJ1-3,TRBD1,NA,TGCGCCAGCAGCTTGGGGGGACAGGGAGCTGGAAACACCATATATTTT,CASSLGGQGAGNTIYF
TRBV5-1,TRBJ1-6,TRBD1,NA,TGCGCCAGCAGCTCTGGGACAGGCAGTGCGCATGATAATTCACCCCTCCACTTT,CASSSGTGSAHDNSPLHF
TRBV5-1,TRBJ2-5,TRBD2,NA,TGCGCCAGCAGCAGAAATAGCGGGGGGCAACAAGAGACCCAGTACTTC,CASSRNSGGQQETQYF
TRBV5-8,TRBJ1-2,NA,NA,TGTGCCAGCTCCGAGCTGAGCGCGGTGGCTGGAGGCTACACCTTC,CASSELSAVAGGYTF
TRBV11-2,TRBJ2-1,TRBD2,NA,TGTGCCAGCAGCCTAGCGGGGGGGCAGGCTGAGCAGTTCTTC,CASSLAGGQAEQFF
TRBV5-1,TRBJ2-1,NA,NA,TGCGCCAGCAGCTTCCGGGACGGATACAATGAGCAGTTCTTC,CASSFRDGYNEQFF
TRBV3-1/TRBV3-2,TRBJ1-5,TRBD1,NA,TGTGCCAGCAGCCAAACCGCAGGGGGTGGCAATCAGCCCCAGCATTTT,CASSQTAGGGNQPQHF
TRBV18,TRBJ1-1,NA,once,TGTGCCAGCTCACCTTACGGGGGAGGGTACACTGAAGCTTTCTTT,CASSPYGGGYTEAFF
TRBV9,TRBJ1-6,TRBD1,NA,TGTGCCAGCAGCGTGCGGACAGGAAATTCACCCCTCCACTTT,CASSVRTGNSPLHF
TRBV10-3,TRBJ2-5,NA,NA,TGTGCCATCAGACCCGGACAATCCCAAGAGACCCAGTACTTC,CAIRPGQSQETQYF
TRBV2,TRBJ1-1,NA,NA,TGTGCCAGCAGTGAGGTAGGGGGAGATTGGGCTGAAGCTTTCTTT,CASSEVGGDWAEAFF
TRBV27,TRBJ1-5,NA,NA,TGTGCCAGCAGTTTAGGGGGGGGCCACGATCAGCCCCAGCATTTT,CASSLGGGHDQPQHF
TRBV7-9,TRBJ1-1,TRBD1,NA,TGTGCCAGCAGCCATCCGACAGGGGGATCCACTGAAGCTTTCTTT,CASSHPTGGSTEAFF
TRBV10-3,TRBJ2-5,NA,NA,TGTGCCATCAGTGAGTCAGGGGGTGTTGAGACCCAGTACTTC,CAISESGGVETQYF
TRBV20-1,TRBJ1-5,NA,NA,TGCAGTGCTAGTGCTACAGGAACGTCGAGCAATCAGCCCCAGCATTTT,CSASATGTSSNQPQHF
TRBV5-4,TRBJ2-6,NA,few,TGTGCCAGTTCTTCCCCTGTCTCTGGGGCCAACGTCCTGACTTTC,CASSSPVSGANVLTF
TRBV7-9,TRBJ1-3,TRBD1,NA,TGTGCCAGCACCCAACACAGCTTGGGGACAGGTGGAAACACCATATATTTT,CASTQHSLGTGGNTIYF
TRBV11-2,TRBJ2-5,NA,NA,TGTGCCAGCAGCCCCAGCATCGAGACCCAGTACTTC,CASSPSIETQYF
TRBV12-5,TRBJ1-4,NA,NA,TGTGCTAGTGGTTTGGACGGGTCGGCTAATGAAAAACTGTTTTTT,CASGLDGSANEKLFF
TRBV7-2,TRBJ2-1,NA,NA,TGTGCCAGCAGCTCTGGACGGGGCTCCTACAATGAGCAGTTCTTC,CASSSGRGSYNEQFF
TRBV4-1,TRBJ2-1,TRBD2,NA,TGCGCCAGCAGCCATCCCGGGACTAGCGGGATCCATGAGCAGTTCTTC,CASSHPGTSGIHEQFF
TRBV2,TRBJ1-5,NA,NA,TGTGCCAGCACCACCCACGGCAATCAGCCCCAGCATTTT,CASTTHGNQPQHF
TRBV12-3/TRBV12-4,TRBJ1-2,NA,NA,TGTGCCAGCAGTTTGCCCGTGGGCTATGGCTACACCTTC,CASSLPVGYGYTF
TRBV5-4,TRBJ2-3,TRBD1,NA,TGTGCCAGCAGCTCGGAATTGGACAGGGGCACAGATACGCAGTATTTT,CASSSELDRGTDTQYF
TRBV9,TRBJ1-1,NA,NA,TGTGCCAGCAGCGCGTCCCTGTCCGTCCTTGATGCTGAAGCTTTCTTT,CASSASLSVLDAEAFF
TRBV6-5,TRBJ1-2,TRBD1,NA,TGTGCCAGCACGACAGGGGGCATCGGTTATGGCTACACCTTC,CASTTGGIGYGYTF
TRBV18,TRBJ2-5,TRBD2,NA,TGTGCCAGCTCACCAGAGACCAGCGGGGGCAAAGAGACCCAGTACTTC,CASSPETSGGKETQYF